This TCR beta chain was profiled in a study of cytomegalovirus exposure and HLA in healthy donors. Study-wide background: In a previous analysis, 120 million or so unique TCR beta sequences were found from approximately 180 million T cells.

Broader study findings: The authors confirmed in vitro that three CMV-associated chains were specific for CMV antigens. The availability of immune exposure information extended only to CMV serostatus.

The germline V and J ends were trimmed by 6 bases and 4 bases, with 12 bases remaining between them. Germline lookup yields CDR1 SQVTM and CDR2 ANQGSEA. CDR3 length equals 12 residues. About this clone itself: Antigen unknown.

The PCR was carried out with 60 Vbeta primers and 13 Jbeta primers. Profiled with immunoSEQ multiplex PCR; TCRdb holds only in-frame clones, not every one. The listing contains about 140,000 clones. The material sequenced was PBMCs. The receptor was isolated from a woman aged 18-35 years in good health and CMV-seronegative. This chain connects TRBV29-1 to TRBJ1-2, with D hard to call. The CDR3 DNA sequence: TGCAGCGTCATACAAGAAAGCTATGGCTACACCTTC. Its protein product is CSVIQESYGYTF. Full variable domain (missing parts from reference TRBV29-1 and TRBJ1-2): SAVISQKPSRDICQRGTSLTIQCQVDSQVTMMFWYRQQPGQSLTLIATANQGSEATYESGFVIDKFPISRPNLTFSTLTVSNMSPEDSSIYLCSVIQESYGYTFGSGTRLTVV.